This T cell receptor beta chain was identified during a study of post-analysis software for immune sequencing data. Study overall: Courses of disease covered relapsing-remitting, secondary progressive and progressive-relapsing multiple sclerosis.

Tagging with unique molecular identifiers was a feature of the TCR beta cDNA libraries. TCRdb passed the PCR reads through MiXCR, listing each CDR3 protein once. The sample carries hundreds of thousands of distinct CDR3 sequences, about 32% recorded once. On this clonotype itself: Its target is not known.

Germline values: CDR1 DFQATT, CDR2 SNEGSKA (reference sequence). Trimming shortened V by 6 bases and J by 8 bases, and 17 bases separated the two germline ends. The CDR3 runs to 13 residues. Findings and limits, study-wide: Roughly five TRBV segments were significantly more frequent in patients than in controls. TRBV5-6, TRBV5-1 and TRBV20-1 were among these segments. Compared with controls, patients showed significantly lower normalized Chao1 diversity.

This clonotype was obtained from a girl under 18 with multiple sclerosis. Material: blood. This chain uses TRBV20-1 with TRBJ2-1; D remains unclear. The CDR3 reads CSAVPPPVYEQFF. CDR3 in DNA: TGCAGTGCGGTTCCCCCCCCAGTTTATGAGCAGTTCTTC.